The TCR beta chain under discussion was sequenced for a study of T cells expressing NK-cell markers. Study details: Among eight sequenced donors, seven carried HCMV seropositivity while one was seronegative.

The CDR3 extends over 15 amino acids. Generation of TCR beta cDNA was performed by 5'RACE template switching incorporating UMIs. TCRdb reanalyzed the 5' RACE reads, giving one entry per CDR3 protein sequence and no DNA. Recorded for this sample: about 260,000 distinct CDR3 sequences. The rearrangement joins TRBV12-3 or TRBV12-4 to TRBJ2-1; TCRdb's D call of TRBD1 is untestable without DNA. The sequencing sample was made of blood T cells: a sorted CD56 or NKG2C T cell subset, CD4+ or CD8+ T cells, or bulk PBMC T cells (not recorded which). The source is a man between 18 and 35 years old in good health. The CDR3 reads CASSLSQGFHNEQFF.